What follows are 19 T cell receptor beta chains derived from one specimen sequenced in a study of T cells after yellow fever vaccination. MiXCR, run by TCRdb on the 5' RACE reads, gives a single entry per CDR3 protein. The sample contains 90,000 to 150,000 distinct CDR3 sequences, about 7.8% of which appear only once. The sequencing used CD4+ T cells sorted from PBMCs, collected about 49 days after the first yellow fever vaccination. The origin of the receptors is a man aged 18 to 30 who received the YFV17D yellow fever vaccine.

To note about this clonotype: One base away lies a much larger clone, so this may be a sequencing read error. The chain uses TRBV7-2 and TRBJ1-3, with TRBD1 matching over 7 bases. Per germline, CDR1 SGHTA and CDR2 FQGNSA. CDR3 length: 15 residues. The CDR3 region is CASSEYAGTENSIYF. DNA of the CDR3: TGTGCCAGCAGCGAGTATGCCGGGACAGAAAACTCCATATATTTT.

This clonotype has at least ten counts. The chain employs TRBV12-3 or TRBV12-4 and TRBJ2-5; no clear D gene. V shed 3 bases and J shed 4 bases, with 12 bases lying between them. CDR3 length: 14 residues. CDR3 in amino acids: CASSFRVKGETQYF. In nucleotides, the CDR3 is TGTGCCAGCAGTTTTAGGGTAAAGGGAGAGACCCAGTACTTC.

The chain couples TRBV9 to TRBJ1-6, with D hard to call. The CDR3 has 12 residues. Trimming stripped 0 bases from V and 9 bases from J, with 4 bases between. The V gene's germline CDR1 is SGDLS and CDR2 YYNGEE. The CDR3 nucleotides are TGTGCCAGCAGCGTAGAAGGTTCACCCCTCCACTTT. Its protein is CASSVEGSPLHF.

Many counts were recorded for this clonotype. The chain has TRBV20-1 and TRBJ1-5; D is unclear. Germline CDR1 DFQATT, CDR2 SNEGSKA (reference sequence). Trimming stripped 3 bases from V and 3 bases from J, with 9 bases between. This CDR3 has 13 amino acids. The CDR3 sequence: CSARGQPNQPQHF. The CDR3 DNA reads TGCAGTGCTAGGGGCCAGCCCAATCAGCCCCAGCATTTT.

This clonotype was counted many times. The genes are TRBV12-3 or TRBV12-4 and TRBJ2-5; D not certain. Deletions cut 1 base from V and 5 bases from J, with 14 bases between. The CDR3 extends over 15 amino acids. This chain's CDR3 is CASSLGLGMRETQYF. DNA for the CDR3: TGTGCCAGCAGTTTAGGGCTAGGCATGAGGGAGACCCAGTACTTC.

The CDR3 loop is CASSASPGRPFSEAFF. In nucleotides, the CDR3 is TGCGCCAGCAGCGCCTCACCGGGACGACCCTTTAGTGAAGCTTTCTTT. The chain carries TRBV5-1 and TRBJ1-1, with a weak D call TRBD1 (5 bases). There are 16 residues in the CDR3. Germline assignment: CDR1 SGHRS and CDR2 YFSETQ. The ends were cut back, 4 bases at V and 7 bases at J, with 23 bases in the middle.

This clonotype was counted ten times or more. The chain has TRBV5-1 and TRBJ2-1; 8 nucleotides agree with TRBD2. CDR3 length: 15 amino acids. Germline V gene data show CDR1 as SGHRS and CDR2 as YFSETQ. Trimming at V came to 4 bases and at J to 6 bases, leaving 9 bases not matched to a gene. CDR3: CASSRPGLETNEQFF. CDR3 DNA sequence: TGCGCCAGCAGCAGGCCGGGACTAGAGACCAATGAGCAGTTCTTC.

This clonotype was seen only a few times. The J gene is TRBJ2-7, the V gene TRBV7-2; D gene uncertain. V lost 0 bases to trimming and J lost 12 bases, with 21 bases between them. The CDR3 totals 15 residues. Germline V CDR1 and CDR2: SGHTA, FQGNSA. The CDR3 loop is CASSLARLAGLRWYF. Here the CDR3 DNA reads TGTGCCAGCAGCTTAGCCCGATTAGCTGGCCTACGATGGTACTTC.

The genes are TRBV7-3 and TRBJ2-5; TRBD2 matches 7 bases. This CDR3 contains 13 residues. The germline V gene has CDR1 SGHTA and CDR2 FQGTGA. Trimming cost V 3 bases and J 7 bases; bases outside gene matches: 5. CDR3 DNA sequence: TGTGCCAGCAGCTTTGCTGGGGGGGGGACCCAGTACTTC. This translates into CASSFAGGGTQYF.

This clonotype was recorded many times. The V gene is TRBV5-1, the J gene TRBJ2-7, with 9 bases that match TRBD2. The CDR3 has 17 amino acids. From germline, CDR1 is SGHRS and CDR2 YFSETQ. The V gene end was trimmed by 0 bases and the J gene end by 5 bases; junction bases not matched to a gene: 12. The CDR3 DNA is TGCGCCAGCAGCTTGGTGGCTAGCGGGATACCTAAGGACGAGCAGTACTTC. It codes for CASSLVASGIPKDEQYF.

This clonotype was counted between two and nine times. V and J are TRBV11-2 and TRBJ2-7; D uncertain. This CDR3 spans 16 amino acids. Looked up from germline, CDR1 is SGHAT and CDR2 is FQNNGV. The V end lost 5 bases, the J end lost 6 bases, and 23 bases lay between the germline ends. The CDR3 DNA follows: TGTGCCAGCAGCCCCGCCGCTGCGGCGGACGCTCCCGAGCAGTACTTC. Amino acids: CASSPAAAADAPEQYF. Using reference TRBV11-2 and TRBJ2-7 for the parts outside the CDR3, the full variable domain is EAGVAQSPRYKIIEKRQSVAFWCNPISGHATLYWYQQILGQGPKLLIQFQNNGVVDDSQLPKDRFSAERLKGVDSTLKIQPAKLEDSAVYLCASSPAAAADAPEQYFGPGTRLTVT.

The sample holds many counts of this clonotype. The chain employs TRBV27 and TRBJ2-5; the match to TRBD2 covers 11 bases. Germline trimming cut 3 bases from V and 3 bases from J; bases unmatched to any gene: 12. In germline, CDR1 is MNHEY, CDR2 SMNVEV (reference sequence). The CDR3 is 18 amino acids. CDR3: CASSFWASGGQSKETQYF. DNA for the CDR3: TGTGCCAGCAGTTTTTGGGCTAGCGGGGGGCAGTCTAAAGAGACCCAGTACTTC.

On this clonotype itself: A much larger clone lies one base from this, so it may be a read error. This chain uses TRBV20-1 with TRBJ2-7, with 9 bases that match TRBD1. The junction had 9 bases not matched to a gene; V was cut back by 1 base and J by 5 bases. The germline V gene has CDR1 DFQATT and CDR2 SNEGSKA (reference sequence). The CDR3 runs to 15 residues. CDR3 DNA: TGCAGTGCTAGAGCCTCGGGACAGGGTTTCCACGAGCAGTACGTC. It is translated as CSARASGQGFHEQYV.

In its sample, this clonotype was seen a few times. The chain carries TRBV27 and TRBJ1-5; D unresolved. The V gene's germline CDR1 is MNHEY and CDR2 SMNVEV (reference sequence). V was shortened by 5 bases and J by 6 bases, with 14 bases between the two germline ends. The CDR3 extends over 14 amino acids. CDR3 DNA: TGTGCCAGCAGTCGTCCCGGGGAGGGTCAGCCCCAGCATTTT. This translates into CASSRPGEGQPQHF.

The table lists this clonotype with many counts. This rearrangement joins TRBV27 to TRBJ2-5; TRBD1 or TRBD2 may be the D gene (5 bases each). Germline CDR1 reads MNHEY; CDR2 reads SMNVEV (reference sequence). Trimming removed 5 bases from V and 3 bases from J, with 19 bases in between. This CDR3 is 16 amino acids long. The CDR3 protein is CASSNIEGLAKETQYF. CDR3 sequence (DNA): TGTGCCAGCAGTAACATCGAGGGGCTAGCAAAAGAGACCCAGTACTTC.

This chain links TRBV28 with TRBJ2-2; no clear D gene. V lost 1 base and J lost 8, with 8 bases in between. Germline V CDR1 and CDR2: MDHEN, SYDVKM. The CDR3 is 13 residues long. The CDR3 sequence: CASSLLMTGELFF. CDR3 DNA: TGTGCCAGCAGTTTATTGATGACGGGGGAGCTGTTTTTT.

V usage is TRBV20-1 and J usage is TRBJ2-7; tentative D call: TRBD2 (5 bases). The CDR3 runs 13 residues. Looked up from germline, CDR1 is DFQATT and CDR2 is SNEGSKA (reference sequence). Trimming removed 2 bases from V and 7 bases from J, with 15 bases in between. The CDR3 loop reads CSARKTTLGEQYF. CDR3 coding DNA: TGCAGTGCTAGAAAGACTACTCTTGGGGAGCAGTACTTC.

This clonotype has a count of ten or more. The CDR3 nucleotides read TGTGCCAGCAGCTTGGGGGGGACGGCCGACACTGAAGCTTTCTTT. Its translation is CASSLGGTADTEAFF. The V call is TRBV5-5, the J call TRBJ1-1; perhaps TRBD1 as D (5 bases). Germline CDR1 and CDR2: SGHKS and YYEKEE (reference sequence). Trimming stripped 0 bases from V and 3 bases from J, with 12 bases between. The CDR3 length is 15 residues.

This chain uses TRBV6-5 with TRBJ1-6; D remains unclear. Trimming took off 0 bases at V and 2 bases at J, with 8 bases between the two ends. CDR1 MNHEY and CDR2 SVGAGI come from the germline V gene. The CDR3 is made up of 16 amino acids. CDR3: CASSYSAVAYNSPLHF. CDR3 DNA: TGTGCCAGCAGTTACTCCGCGGTGGCCTATAATTCACCCCTCCACTTT.